These T cell receptor beta chains were read from a single sample in a study of T cell responses to AZD1222 COVID-19 vaccine. Data came from immunoSEQ multiplex PCR; TCRdb stores just in-frame clones and leaves some out. The data contain approximately 140,000 clones, approximately 92% of them singletons. This material consisted of peripheral blood, taken 28 days after the second AZD1222 dose. Receptor source: an adult who received the AZD1222 COVID-19 vaccine. Each CDR3 is given without its conserved first and last residue. Fields, in order: D gene, J gene, V gene, CDR3 length, CDR3 protein. D genes are given only for firm matches.

TRBD1 TRBJ1-1 TRBV6-5 12 ASTQGQMNTEAF
TRBD1 TRBJ1-2 TRBV5-6 11 ASRWGQGYGYT
TRBD1 TRBJ1-3 TRBV15 15 ATSRDRTGAGGNTIY
NA TRBJ2-2 TRBV5-1 9 ASSITGELF
NA TRBJ1-1 TRBV18 14 ASSPTETRGGPWTF
TRBD2 TRBJ2-2 TRBV5-1 12 ASSLAVRTGELF
NA TRBJ2-5 TRBV2 10 ASTESHETQY
NA TRBJ2-1 TRBV7-8 10 ASSAPRYEQF
NA TRBJ2-5 TRBV20-1 9 SARAQETQY
NA TRBJ2-3 TRBV18 9 ASPPPDTQY
NA TRBJ1-4 TRBV6-1 12 ASSEAGQGRFRV
NA TRBJ1-2 TRBV19 12 ASQEESTGRGYT
NA TRBJ2-5 TRBV5-5 14 ASSLEFAAGRETQY
TRBD1 TRBJ1-5 TRBV19 13 ASSRMDRTNQPQH
NA TRBJ2-2 TRBV3-1/TRBV3-2 14 ASSQEEVANTGELF
TRBD2 TRBJ2-2 TRBV19 13 ASSTSGGSPGELF
TRBD2 TRBJ2-3 TRBV25-1 15 ASSQGLAGPGTDTQY
NA TRBJ2-7 TRBV2 9 ASSVEGEQY
NA TRBJ1-5 TRBV19 13 ASSLTEYSNQPQH
NA TRBJ1-2 TRBV18 13 ASSPNRAGNYGYT
NA TRBJ1-4 TRBV21-1 15 ASSLCDRGSRNEKLF
NA TRBJ2-5 TRBV13 13 ASSLNAGGTETQY
NA TRBJ1-1 TRBV4-1 13 ASSRVWGINTEAF
TRBD1 TRBJ1-2 TRBV28 12 ASSFFGQAYGYT
TRBD1 TRBJ1-4 TRBV5-1 13 ASSLEGQGREKLF
TRBD2 TRBJ2-3 TRBV5-8 17 ASSQPLAGGLTSTDTQY
TRBD1 TRBJ1-6 TRBV28 12 ASTPGQGDSPLH
NA TRBJ1-5 TRBV7-2 14 ASSLSSPQAGQPQH
NA TRBJ2-3 TRBV24-1 12 ATSDPGRTDTQY
NA TRBJ1-5 TRBV30 12 AWSGGTNNQPQH
TRBD1 TRBJ1-1 TRBV7-9 13 ASSPITGGSTEAF
NA TRBJ2-2 TRBV7-8 13 ASSLGRGAIGELF
TRBD1 TRBJ2-7 TRBV6-5 13 ASSYYVGQSYEQY
NA TRBJ1-2 TRBV7-3 14 ASSLEPGKGLGGYT
TRBD2 TRBJ2-2 TRBV18 15 ASSPPNSGGPHGELF
TRBD1 TRBJ1-4 TRBV7-9 13 ASRYGQAPNEKLF
NA TRBJ1-6 TRBV2 11 ASSELLNSPLH
TRBD1 TRBJ2-5 TRBV7-2 14 ASSLDWDRTLETQY
TRBD1 TRBJ1-1 TRBV7-9 12 ASSLGYRGTEAF
NA TRBJ1-5 TRBV5-8 12 ASSLEHGYQPQH
NA TRBJ2-6 TRBV18 13 ASSPVAAKANVLT
NA TRBJ1-6 TRBV2 12 ASSAGPTNSPLH
TRBD2 TRBJ2-1 TRBV2 11 ASRASGYNEQF
NA TRBJ2-1 TRBV30 12 AWSLGGEENEQF